Each of the 27 T cell receptor beta chains below was sequenced from the same sample in a study of blood T cell repertoires in COVID-19 (TCRdb year 2020). The library was produced with the immunoSEQ multiplex PCR assay. In TCRdb, the immuneACCESS table is reduced to in-frame sequences with V and J assigned. These tables do not hold every clone; where another copy was compared, an unresolved V gene accounts for under half, and the others remain unexplained. Within this sample are 200,000 to 250,000 clones, with around 90% of them counted one time only. 11% of the sample rests with the top ten. Sequenced sample: PBMCs or T cells enriched from blood (not recorded which). These receptors were obtained from a young man who had recovered from COVID-19.

The chain couples TRBV7-3 to TRBJ2-1; tentative D call: TRBD1 (5 bases). The CDR3 runs to 15 residues. CDR1 SGHTA and CDR2 FQGTGA come from the germline V gene. V lost 4 bases and J lost 8, with 18 bases in between. CDR3 sequence (DNA): TGTGCCAGCAGCTCAGGAACCAAGACAGTTGATGAGCAGTTCTTC. Translation: CASSSGTKTVDEQFF.

The chain joins TRBV12-3 or TRBV12-4 to TRBJ1-5; weak D call: TRBD1 (5 bases). V was pared by 6 bases and J by 1 base, with 7 bases between. The CDR3 spans 13 residues. The CDR3: CASRRQSNQPQHF. The CDR3 region has the DNA TGTGCCAGCAGGCGACAGAGCAATCAGCCCCAGCATTTT.

V and J are TRBV28 and TRBJ1-6; D call uncertain. The CDR3 is 12 amino acids. Between the trimmed V and J ends, which lost 4 bases and 8 bases, there was a span of 6 bases. The germline V gene has CDR1 MDHEN and CDR2 SYDVKM. CDR3: CASSSLDSPLHF. For the CDR3, the DNA is TGTGCCAGCAGTTCACTCGATTCACCCCTCCACTTT.

DNA of the CDR3: TGCGCCAGCTCTCTGCAAGGAGGTGGCTACACCTTC. This gives the protein CASSLQGGGYTF. The chain combines TRBV5-1 with TRBJ1-2; the D is unclear. This CDR3 spans 12 amino acids. Germline loops: CDR1 SGHRS, CDR2 YFSETQ. Deletions cut 7 bases from V and 7 bases from J, with 14 bases between.

This chain connects TRBV5-8 to TRBJ1-2; no firm D call. The CDR3 consists of 13 residues. Trimming shortened V by 4 bases and J by 4 bases, and 11 bases separated the two germline ends. Germline loops: CDR1 SGHTS, CDR2 YDEGEE. CDR3 amino acids: CASSRGQIYGYTF. In DNA form, the CDR3 reads TGTGCCAGCAGCCGCGGGCAGATCTATGGCTACACCTTC.

The chain has TRBV4-1 and TRBJ1-1; D is undetermined. The CDR3 runs to 14 residues. The germline CDR1 and CDR2 sequences are MGHRA and YSYEKL. V gave up 3 bases and J gave up 1 base, with 9 bases separating them. The CDR3 region has the DNA TGCGCCAGCAGCCATCCAGTTAAGAACACTGAAGCTTTCTTT. It specifies CASSHPVKNTEAFF.

V and J are TRBV5-1 and TRBJ2-2; TRBD1 matches 9 bases. Germline values: CDR1 SGHRS, CDR2 YFSETQ. This CDR3 spans 15 amino acids. Trimming cost V 3 bases and J 4 bases; bases outside gene matches: 4. The DNA for the CDR3 is TGCGCCAGCAGCTCTTGGACAGGGGTCACCGGGGAGCTGTTTTTT. Residues: CASSSWTGVTGELFF. Supplemented by reference TRBV5-1 and TRBJ2-2, the full variable domain reads KAGVTQTPRYLIKTRGQQVTLSCSPISGHRSVSWYQQTPGQGLQFLFEYFSETQRNKGNFPGRFSGRQFSNSRSEMNVSTLELGDSALYLCASSSWTGVTGELFFGEGSRLTVL.

This sequence joins TRBV7-8 and TRBJ1-6; D gene ambiguous. V was cut by 1 base and J by 10 bases, with 17 bases left in between. Germline lookup yields CDR1 SGHVS and CDR2 FQNEAQ. This CDR3 has 16 residues. The CDR3 DNA reads as TGTGCCAGCAGCTTAGTCCTTATTAATGGGAGGTCACCCCTCCACTTT. This encodes CASSLVLINGRSPLHF.

This clone was detected only once. This chain connects TRBV2 to TRBJ2-1; 11 bases align to TRBD2. The CDR3 is 15 amino acids. V gave up 3 bases and J gave up 9 bases; unmatched junction bases: 7. Germline lookup yields CDR1 SNHLY and CDR2 FYNNEI. The CDR3 bases are TGTGCCAGCAGTGACTATAGCGGGAGGGCCCTTGAGCAGTTCTTC. Amino acid sequence: CASSDYSGRALEQFF.

V usage is TRBV29-1 and J usage is TRBJ2-5, with TRBD2 as a possible D gene (6 bases). Trimming cost V 3 bases and J 5 bases, with 13 bases left between them. There are 13 residues in the CDR3. Germline CDR1 SQVTM, CDR2 ANQGSEA. The CDR3 DNA sequence: TGCAGCGTTGATCCGGGGGTCGGCGAGACCCAGTACTTC. This gives the protein CSVDPGVGETQYF.

The rearrangement uses TRBV29-1 and TRBJ1-1, with TRBD1 matching over 7 bases. This CDR3 has 14 residues. V lost 5 bases and J lost 4; bases outside the gene matches: 10. Per the germline V gene, CDR1 is SQVTM and CDR2 is ANQGSEA. In nucleotides, the CDR3 is TGCAGCGTTTATACAGGGGCCGATGGCACTGAAGCTTTCTTT. Protein product: CSVYTGADGTEAFF.

The V gene is TRBV27, the J gene TRBJ1-1, with D possibly being TRBD1 (6 bases). CDR1 and CDR2 (germline): MNHEY, SMNVEV (reference sequence). V shed 1 base and J shed 5 bases, with 8 bases lying between them. CDR3 length equals 13 residues. This CDR3 is CASSLFQGTEAFF. DNA for the CDR3: TGTGCCAGCAGTTTATTCCAGGGGACTGAAGCTTTCTTT.

V is TRBV5-6 and J is TRBJ1-2, with 10 bases identical to TRBD1. The CDR3 spans 16 residues. Germline V lookup: CDR1 SGHDT, CDR2 YYEEEE. V dropped 3 bases and J dropped 2; count of bases not matched to a gene: 7. The CDR3 nucleotides are TGTGCCAGCAGCTCGAAAGGACAGGGGGGAAACTATGGCTACACCTTC. As protein: CASSSKGQGGNYGYTF. The full variable domain, rest sourced from reference TRBV5-6 and TRBJ1-2, is DAGVTQSPTHLIKTRGQQVTLRCSPKSGHDTVSWYQQALGQGPQFIFQYYEEEERQRGNFPDRFSGHQFPNYSSELNVNALLLGDSALYLCASSSKGQGGNYGYTFGSGTRLTVV.

The CDR3 DNA is TGTGCCAGCAGCACAAAACGGGACAGGGGCATGAACACTGAAGCTTTCTTT. Residues: CASSTKRDRGMNTEAFF. This rearrangement joins TRBV9 to TRBJ1-1, with 10 bases matching TRBD1. The CDR3 contains 17 residues. The J segment lost 0 bases and the V segment lost 4 bases, leaving 9 bases of the junction unmatched. Germline V gives CDR1 SGDLS, CDR2 YYNGEE.

The V and J genes are TRBV5-4 and TRBJ1-3; no clear D. Germline CDR1 and CDR2: SGHNT and YYREEE (reference sequence). The CDR3 has 15 residues. Trimming stripped 5 bases from V and 0 bases from J, with 12 bases between. The CDR3: CASSQDTGSGNTIYF. Here the CDR3 DNA reads TGTGCCAGCAGTCAAGACACCGGCTCTGGAAACACCATATATTTT.

The CDR3 coding sequence is TGCGCCAGCAGCCTCCCCGCGGCCAAATCTAATTCACCCCTCCACTTT. Residues: CASSLPAAKSNSPLHF. The chain carries TRBV4-1 and TRBJ1-6; D remains unclear. Trimming removed 4 bases from V and 6 bases from J, with 16 bases in between. CDR1 and CDR2 from the germline V gene are MGHRA and YSYEKL. The CDR3 loop spans 16 amino acids.

This clone was found a few times. The J gene is TRBJ2-7, the V gene TRBV24-1; D gene uncertain. The CDR3 extends over 15 amino acids. The germline V gene has CDR1 KGHDR and CDR2 SFDVKD. V dropped 3 bases and J dropped 5 bases, with 16 bases sitting between them. In DNA form, the CDR3 reads TGTGCCACCAGTGATCCCGCCCGAGATTCGAACGAGCAGTACTTC. It encodes CATSDPARDSNEQYF.

The rearrangement links TRBV19 to TRBJ2-3; D remains ambiguous. V gave up 2 bases and J gave up 7 bases, with 7 bases separating them. Germline CDR1 reads LNHDA; CDR2 reads SQIVND (reference sequence). This CDR3 is 12 amino acids long. The chain's CDR3 is CASSISPNTQYF. The DNA for the CDR3 is TGTGCCAGTAGTATATCCCCCAATACGCAGTATTTT.

The rearrangement links TRBV18 to TRBJ1-2; 12 bases align to TRBD1. Germline V gives CDR1 KGHSH, CDR2 LQKENI. The CDR3 is made up of 14 amino acids. The ends lost 5 bases at V and 7 bases at J; junction bases unmatched: 5. CDR3 coding DNA: TGTGCCAGCTCAGATGGGACAGGGGGCCGTGGCTACACCTTC. Amino acid sequence: CASSDGTGGRGYTF. Variable domain in full (rest from reference TRBV18 and TRBJ1-2): NAGVMQNPRHLVRRRGQEARLRCSPMKGHSHVYWYRQLPEEGLKFMVYLQKENIIDESGMPKERFSAEFPKEGPSILRIQQVVRGDSAAYFCASSDGTGGRGYTFGSGTRLTVV.

The chain links TRBV6-1 to TRBJ1-2; the match to TRBD1 covers 8 bases. Looked up from germline, CDR1 is MNHNS and CDR2 is SASEGT. The CDR3 covers 16 residues. Trimming took 0 bases from V and 4 from J; bases not matched to a gene: 7. The CDR3 bases are TGTGCCAGCAGTGAAGCGCGACAGGGGCCAGGCTATGGCTACACCTTC. This codes for CASSEARQGPGYGYTF.

This clone was seen once. The chain employs TRBV29-1 and TRBJ2-2, with TRBD2 matching 13 bases. This CDR3 is 17 amino acids long. The V and J ends lost 1 base and 5 bases, in that order; junction bases with no gene match: 7. Per the germline V gene, CDR1 is SQVTM and CDR2 is ANQGSEA. In DNA form, the CDR3 reads TGCAGCGTTGAAGGATGGACTAGCGGGGGAGGGACCGGGGAGCTGTTTTTT. Translated: CSVEGWTSGGGTGELFF.

The chain uses TRBV30 and TRBJ1-2, with unresolved D. The CDR3 extends over 10 amino acids. Per the germline V gene, CDR1 is GTSNPN and CDR2 is SVGIG (reference sequence). Trimming removed 8 bases at V and 7 bases at J, with 11 bases between. The CDR3 region is CAMEVIGYTF. In DNA form, the CDR3 reads TGTGCCATGGAGGTTATTGGCTACACCTTC.

This sequence joins TRBV4-2 and TRBJ2-3; 7 nucleotides line up with TRBD1. V dropped 4 bases and J dropped 5; count of bases not matched to a gene: 12. The germline V gene encodes CDR1 LGHNA and CDR2 YNFKEQ. This CDR3 has 16 amino acids. Written as DNA, the CDR3 is TGTGCCAGCAGCCGAGAGGGGGCGCGAGGTCGAGATACGCAGTATTTT. It translates to CASSREGARGRDTQYF.

The V and J genes are TRBV14 and TRBJ2-7; D may be TRBD2 (7 bases). The V end was cut by 4 bases, the J end by 6 bases, with 10 bases between. The CDR3 is made up of 12 amino acids. The germline gives CDR1 SGHDN, CDR2 FVKESK. The CDR3 DNA sequence: TGTGCCAGCAGCCCGGGGGGCGTCGAGCAGTACTTC. Encoded protein: CASSPGGVEQYF.

The chain employs TRBV5-6 and TRBJ2-1; 8 bases are shared with TRBD1. In germline, CDR1 is SGHDT, CDR2 YYEEEE. V trimming: 2 bases; J trimming: 6 bases; junction bases outside the gene matches: 10. The CDR3 totals 16 residues. The CDR3 sequence: CASSLSPGGNGNEQFF. CDR3 coding DNA: TGTGCCAGCAGCTTATCCCCAGGGGGCAACGGCAATGAGCAGTTCTTC.

The J gene is TRBJ2-5, the V gene TRBV30, with D unresolved. V lost 2 bases, J lost 5 bases, and 9 bases lay in between. This CDR3 has 12 amino acids. Germline CDR1 is GTSNPN and CDR2 is SVGIG (reference sequence). CDR3 sequence (DNA): TGTGCCTGGAGTCCCGGGTCCGAGACCCAGTACTTC. This gives the protein CAWSPGSETQYF. The variable domain in full, with the rest retrieved from reference TRBV30 and TRBJ2-5, is SQTIHQWPATLVQPVGSPLSLECTVEGTSNPNLYWYRQAAGRGLQLLFYSVGIGQISSEVPQNLSASRPQDRQFILSSKKLLLSDSGFYLCAWSPGSETQYFGPGTRLLVL.

The CDR3, as DNA: TGTGCCAGCAGCGAGGACATGGGGCGGTCCTACGAGCAGTACTTC. Protein sequence: CASSEDMGRSYEQYF. The rearrangement joins TRBV5-6 to TRBJ2-7; TRBD1 might be the D (5 bases). The CDR3 has 15 amino acids. V gave up 4 bases and J gave up 1 base, with 15 bases separating them. Per the germline V gene, CDR1 is SGHDT and CDR2 is YYEEEE.